This T cell receptor (beta chain) was documented in a study of tumor-infiltrating lymphocytes in oesophageal squamous cell carcinoma. TCRdb itself ran the PCR reads through MiXCR, one entry per CDR3 protein. The profile covers roughly 20,000 distinct CDR3 sequences, with around half appearing a single time and around 20% taken by the ten largest. Germline CDR1 reads SGHTA; CDR2 reads FQGTGA. This CDR3 contains 17 residues. The ends were cut back, 1 base at V and 1 base at J, with 15 bases in the middle. This TCR derives from a male donor with esophageal squamous cell carcinoma. The sequenced sample was esophageal tumor tissue. The rearrangement uses TRBV7-3 and TRBJ2-3; possible D gene TRBD2, 6 bases. The CDR3 spells CASSLRGGRYRTDTQYF. The CDR3 DNA follows: TGTGCCAGCAGCTTAAGAGGTGGGAGGTATCGCACAGATACGCAGTATTTT.